Listed below are T cell receptor beta chains from one sample, sequenced in a study of blood T cell repertoires in COVID-19. Libraries were prepared by immunoSEQ multiplex PCR; TCRdb keeps only in-frame clonotypes and omits some of them. Here the sample spans 300,000 to 400,000 clones, around 89% being singletons. Specimen: PBMCs or T cells enriched from blood (not recorded which). The receptors stem from a man younger than 35 who had recovered from COVID-19. The CDR3 runs from the conserved cysteine through the conserved F or W. The order of the fields is clone size, V gene, D gene, J gene, CDR3 protein, CDR3 DNA. D genes are given only for firm matches. Clone size appears in some rows only: once, few, many, or a class for an expanded clone.

abundance: -; v_gene: TRBV19; d_gene: -; j_gene: TRBJ2-7; CDR3aa: CATADWLGEQYF; CDR3nt: TGTGCCACCGCGGACTGGCTCGGGGAGCAGTACTTC
abundance: -; v_gene: TRBV11-2; d_gene: TRBD2; j_gene: TRBJ2-1; CDR3aa: CASSLLTSGGYGNEQFF; CDR3nt: TGTGCCAGCAGCTTATTGACTAGCGGGGGGTACGGCAATGAGCAGTTCTTC
abundance: -; v_gene: TRBV12-3/TRBV12-4; d_gene: -; j_gene: TRBJ1-1; CDR3aa: CASSFGGGTEAFF; CDR3nt: TGTGCCAGCAGTTTCGGGGGGGGAACTGAAGCTTTCTTT
abundance: once; v_gene: TRBV28; d_gene: -; j_gene: TRBJ1-3; CDR3aa: CASSLGGYSGNTIYF; CDR3nt: TGTGCCAGCAGTTTAGGCGGGTACTCTGGAAACACCATATATTTT
abundance: -; v_gene: TRBV25-1; d_gene: TRBD1; j_gene: TRBJ1-1; CDR3aa: CASSDGQGAEAFF; CDR3nt: TGTGCCAGCAGTGACGGACAGGGGGCTGAAGCTTTCTTT
abundance: many; v_gene: TRBV10-2; d_gene: -; j_gene: TRBJ2-5; CDR3aa: CASSGNFQETQYF; CDR3nt: TGCGCCAGCAGCGGGAATTTTCAAGAGACCCAGTACTTC
abundance: -; v_gene: TRBV7-3; d_gene: -; j_gene: TRBJ2-7; CDR3aa: CASSQEGRVHEQYF; CDR3nt: TGTGCCAGCAGCCAGGAGGGCAGGGTCCACGAGCAGTACTTC
abundance: once; v_gene: TRBV9; d_gene: TRBD2; j_gene: TRBJ2-2; CDR3aa: CASSETSGGADGELFF; CDR3nt: TGTGCCAGCAGCGAAACTAGCGGGGGGGCCGACGGGGAGCTGTTTTTT
abundance: -; v_gene: TRBV6-5; d_gene: -; j_gene: TRBJ1-1; CDR3aa: CASRLGRGTEAFF; CDR3nt: TGTGCCAGCAGGTTAGGCAGGGGCACTGAAGCTTTCTTT
abundance: -; v_gene: TRBV6-5; d_gene: TRBD1; j_gene: TRBJ2-7; CDR3aa: CASGEGQGAQYEQYF; CDR3nt: TGTGCCAGCGGAGAGGGGCAGGGGGCGCAGTACGAGCAGTACTTC
abundance: -; v_gene: TRBV13; d_gene: TRBD2; j_gene: TRBJ2-5; CDR3aa: CASSSQLASQYF; CDR3nt: TGTGCCAGCAGCTCCCAACTAGCGTCCCAGTACTTC
abundance: -; v_gene: TRBV10-3; d_gene: TRBD2; j_gene: TRBJ2-7; CDR3aa: CAISGKREDLGSYEQYF; CDR3nt: TGTGCCATCAGTGGGAAGCGGGAGGACTTAGGTTCCTACGAGCAGTACTTC
abundance: -; v_gene: TRBV7-8; d_gene: TRBD1; j_gene: TRBJ2-3; CDR3aa: CASTRGQGYTDTQYF; CDR3nt: TGTGCCAGCACCCGGGGACAGGGATACACAGATACGCAGTATTTT
abundance: -; v_gene: TRBV11-2; d_gene: -; j_gene: TRBJ1-1; CDR3aa: CASSFSGVSEAFF; CDR3nt: TGTGCCAGCAGCTTCTCAGGGGTCTCAGAAGCTTTCTTT
abundance: once; v_gene: TRBV9; d_gene: -; j_gene: TRBJ1-4; CDR3aa: CASSAASRQEKLFF; CDR3nt: TGTGCCAGCAGCGCCGCATCAAGACAGGAAAAACTGTTTTTT
abundance: -; v_gene: TRBV5-1; d_gene: TRBD2; j_gene: TRBJ2-3; CDR3aa: CASSLGGGSTDTQYF; CDR3nt: TGCGCCAGCAGCTTGGGCGGGGGGAGCACAGATACGCAGTATTTT
abundance: -; v_gene: TRBV5-6; d_gene: TRBD2; j_gene: TRBJ2-7; CDR3aa: CASSRGLAGVGEQYF; CDR3nt: TGTGCCAGCAGCAGGGGACTAGCGGGAGTCGGCGAGCAGTACTTC
abundance: -; v_gene: TRBV2; d_gene: TRBD1; j_gene: TRBJ2-1; CDR3aa: CASSEGDREQFF; CDR3nt: TGTGCCAGCAGTGAAGGGGACAGAGAGCAGTTCTTC
abundance: -; v_gene: TRBV28; d_gene: -; j_gene: TRBJ1-4; CDR3aa: CASSSLQTSPTNEKLFF; CDR3nt: TGTGCCAGCAGTTCCCTCCAGACAAGTCCAACTAATGAAAAACTGTTTTTT
abundance: -; v_gene: TRBV18; d_gene: TRBD1; j_gene: TRBJ2-7; CDR3aa: CASSPVGTGGEQYF; CDR3nt: TGTGCCAGCTCACCAGTAGGGACAGGGGGCGAGCAGTACTTC
abundance: -; v_gene: TRBV20-1; d_gene: -; j_gene: TRBJ1-5; CDR3aa: CSASSYNQPQHF; CDR3nt: TGCAGTGCTAGTTCGTACAATCAGCCCCAGCATTTT
abundance: -; v_gene: TRBV5-6; d_gene: TRBD1; j_gene: TRBJ2-1; CDR3aa: CASSVQGNEQFF; CDR3nt: TGTGCCAGCAGCGTACAGGGGAATGAGCAGTTCTTC
abundance: -; v_gene: TRBV12-5; d_gene: TRBD1; j_gene: TRBJ1-5; CDR3aa: CASGLDRTGFGNNQPQHF; CDR3nt: TGTGCTAGTGGTTTGGACCGGACAGGGTTTGGTAACAATCAGCCCCAGCATTTT
abundance: -; v_gene: TRBV5-1; d_gene: TRBD1; j_gene: TRBJ2-5; CDR3aa: CASSRDREQETQYF; CDR3nt: TGCGCCAGCAGCAGGGACAGGGAACAAGAGACCCAGTACTTC
abundance: -; v_gene: TRBV13; d_gene: -; j_gene: TRBJ1-2; CDR3aa: CASSLWGRKDYGYTF; CDR3nt: TGTGCCAGCAGCTTATGGGGGCGCAAGGACTATGGCTACACCTTC
abundance: once; v_gene: TRBV5-1; d_gene: -; j_gene: TRBJ1-2; CDR3aa: CASSLDDRPYYGYTF; CDR3nt: TGCGCCAGCAGCTTGGACGACAGGCCGTACTATGGCTACACCTTC
abundance: -; v_gene: TRBV5-1; d_gene: -; j_gene: TRBJ1-1; CDR3aa: CASSSGLQGLTEAFF; CDR3nt: TGCGCCAGCAGCTCCGGACTCCAGGGGCTCACTGAAGCTTTCTTT
abundance: -; v_gene: TRBV10-3; d_gene: -; j_gene: TRBJ2-5; CDR3aa: CAISGQIQETQYF; CDR3nt: TGTGCCATCAGTGGACAGATCCAAGAGACCCAGTACTTC
abundance: -; v_gene: TRBV5-5; d_gene: TRBD1; j_gene: TRBJ2-2; CDR3aa: CASRIPGQGLTGELFF; CDR3nt: TGTGCCAGCAGGATACCGGGACAGGGCTTAACCGGGGAGCTGTTTTTT
abundance: -; v_gene: TRBV19; d_gene: TRBD1; j_gene: TRBJ1-2; CDR3aa: CASTPDRDYYGYTF; CDR3nt: TGTGCCAGTACCCCAGACAGGGACTACTATGGCTACACCTTC
abundance: once; v_gene: TRBV7-3; d_gene: TRBD2; j_gene: TRBJ2-5; CDR3aa: CASSPPDGAGGETQYF; CDR3nt: TGTGCCAGCAGCCCCCCCGATGGGGCGGGAGGTGAGACCCAGTACTTC